The T cell receptor (beta chain) described here comes from a study of CD8+ T cells in alopecia areata. Trimming left V 5 bases short and J 5 bases short, with 13 bases between. This CDR3 is built from 12 residues. Germline V gene lookup returns CDR1 SQVTM and CDR2 ANQGSEA. Sequencing templates came from extracted RNA that was reverse transcribed into cDNA. Profiling relied on immunoSEQ multiplex PCR, and the TCRdb table lists in-frame clones only, not all of them. The sample lists about 190,000 clones; roughly three fifths were seen once. The treatment is: oral pan-JAK inhibitor, 5-10 mg twice daily. PBMCs, the starting material, were the source of sorted CD4+ and CD8+ T cells.

The V and J genes are TRBV29-1 and TRBJ2-7; the D is unclear. This sequence originates from a human donor with alopecia areata. Specimen: CD4+ T cells sorted from blood, collected at week 4, from a patient treated with tofacitinib. The CDR3 coding sequence is TGCAGCGTTTTTTCGGTGCCTAACGAGCAGTACTTC. This encodes CSVFSVPNEQYF.